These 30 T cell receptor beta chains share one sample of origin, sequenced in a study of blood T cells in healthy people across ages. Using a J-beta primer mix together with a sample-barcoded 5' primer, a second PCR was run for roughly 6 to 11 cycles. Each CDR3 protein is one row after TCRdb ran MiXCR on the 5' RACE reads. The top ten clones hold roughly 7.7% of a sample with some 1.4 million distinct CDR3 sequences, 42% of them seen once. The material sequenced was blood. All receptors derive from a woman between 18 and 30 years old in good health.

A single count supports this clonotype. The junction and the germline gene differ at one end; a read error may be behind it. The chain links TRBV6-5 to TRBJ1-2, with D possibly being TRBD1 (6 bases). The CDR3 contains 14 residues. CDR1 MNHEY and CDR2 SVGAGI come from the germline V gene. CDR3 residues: CVSSTGWGNYGYTF. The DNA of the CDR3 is TGTGTCAGCAGCACAGGGTGGGGGAACTATGGCTACACCTTC.

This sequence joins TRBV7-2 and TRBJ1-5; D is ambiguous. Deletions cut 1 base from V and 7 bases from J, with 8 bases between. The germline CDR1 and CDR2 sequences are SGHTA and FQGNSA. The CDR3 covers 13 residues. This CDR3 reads CASSLVGMQPQHF. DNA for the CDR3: TGTGCCAGCAGCTTAGTGGGCATGCAGCCCCAGCATTTT.

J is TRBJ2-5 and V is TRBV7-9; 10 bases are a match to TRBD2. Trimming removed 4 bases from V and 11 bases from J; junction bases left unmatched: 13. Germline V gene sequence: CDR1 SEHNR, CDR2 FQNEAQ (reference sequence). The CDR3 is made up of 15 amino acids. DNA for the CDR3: TGTGCCAGCAGCTCCCCCCCTAGCGGGAGAACTGAACAGTACTTC. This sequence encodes CASSSPPSGRTEQYF.

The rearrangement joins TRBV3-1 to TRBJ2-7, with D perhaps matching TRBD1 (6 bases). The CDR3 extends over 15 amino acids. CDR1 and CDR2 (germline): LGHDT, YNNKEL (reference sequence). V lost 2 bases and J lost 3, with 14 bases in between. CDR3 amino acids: CASSQPASRGYEQYF. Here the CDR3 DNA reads TGTGCCAGCAGCCAACCAGCTAGCAGGGGCTACGAGCAGTACTTC.

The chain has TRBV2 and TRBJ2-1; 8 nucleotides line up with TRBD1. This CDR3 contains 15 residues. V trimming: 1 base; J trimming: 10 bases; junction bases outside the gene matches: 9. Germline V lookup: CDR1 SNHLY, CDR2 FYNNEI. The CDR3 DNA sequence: TGTGCCAGCAGTGAAGGGACAGGGCCCCCCAGGGAGCAGTTCTTC. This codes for CASSEGTGPPREQFF. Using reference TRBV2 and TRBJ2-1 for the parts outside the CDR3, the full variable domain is EPEVTQTPSHQVTQMGQEVILRCVPISNHLYFYWYRQILGQKVEFLVSFYNNEISEKSEIFDDQFSVERPDGSNFTLKIRSTKLEDSAMYFCASSEGTGPPREQFFGPGTRLTVL.

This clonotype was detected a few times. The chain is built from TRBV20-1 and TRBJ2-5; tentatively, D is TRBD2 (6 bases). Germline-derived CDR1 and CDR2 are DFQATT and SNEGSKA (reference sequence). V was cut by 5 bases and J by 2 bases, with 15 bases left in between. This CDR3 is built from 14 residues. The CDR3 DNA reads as TGCAGTGCTGCCCCGGGGGTAATTCAAGAGACCCAGTACTTC. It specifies CSAAPGVIQETQYF.

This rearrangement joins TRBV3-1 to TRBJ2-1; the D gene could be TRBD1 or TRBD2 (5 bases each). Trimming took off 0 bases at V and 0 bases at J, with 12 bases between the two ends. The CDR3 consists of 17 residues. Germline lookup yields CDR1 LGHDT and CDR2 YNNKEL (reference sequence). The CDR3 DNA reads TGTGCCAGCAGCCAAGATATGGGACGGAGCTCCTACAATGAGCAGTTCTTC. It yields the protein CASSQDMGRSSYNEQFF.

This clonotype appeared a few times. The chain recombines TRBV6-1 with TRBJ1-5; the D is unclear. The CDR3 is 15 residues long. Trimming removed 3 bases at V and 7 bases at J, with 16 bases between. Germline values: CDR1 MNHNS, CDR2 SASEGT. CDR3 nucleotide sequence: TGTGCCAGCAGTGATGTCCGGTTTGGGATCCAGCCCCAGCATTTT. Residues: CASSDVRFGIQPQHF.

The CDR3 DNA follows: TGCGCCAGCAGCTTCGGACAGGGGGACGAGACCCAGTACTTC. It encodes CASSFGQGDETQYF. V gene TRBV5-1 combines with J gene TRBJ2-5, with TRBD1 matching 10 bases. The germline V gene has CDR1 SGHRS and CDR2 YFSETQ. This CDR3 region has 14 residues. Unmatched junction bases numbered 3, after V lost 2 bases and J lost 5 bases. Full variable domain (rest looked up from reference TRBV5-1 and TRBJ2-5): KAGVTQTPRYLIKTRGQQVTLSCSPISGHRSVSWYQQTPGQGLQFLFEYFSETQRNKGNFPGRFSGRQFSNSRSEMNVSTLELGDSALYLCASSFGQGDETQYFGPGTRLLVL.

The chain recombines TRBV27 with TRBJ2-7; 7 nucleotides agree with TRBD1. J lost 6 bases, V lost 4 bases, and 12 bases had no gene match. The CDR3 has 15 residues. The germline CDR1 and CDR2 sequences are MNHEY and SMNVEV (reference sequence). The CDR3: CASSSTGFRLIEQYF. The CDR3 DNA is TGTGCCAGCAGTTCGACAGGGTTCAGACTAATCGAGCAGTACTTC.

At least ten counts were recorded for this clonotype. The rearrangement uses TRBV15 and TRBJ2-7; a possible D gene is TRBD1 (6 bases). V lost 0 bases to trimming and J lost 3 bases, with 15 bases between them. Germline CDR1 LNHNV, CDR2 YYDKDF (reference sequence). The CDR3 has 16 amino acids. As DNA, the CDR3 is TGTGCCACCAGCAGAGAAGGGGGTACTTCGGGCTACGAGCAGTACTTC. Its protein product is CATSREGGTSGYEQYF.

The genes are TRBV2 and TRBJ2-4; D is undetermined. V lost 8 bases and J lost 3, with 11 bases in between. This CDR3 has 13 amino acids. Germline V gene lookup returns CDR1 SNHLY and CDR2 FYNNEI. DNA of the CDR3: TGTGCCAGCTGGATGAGAGGCAAAAACATTCAGTACTTC. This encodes CASWMRGKNIQYF.

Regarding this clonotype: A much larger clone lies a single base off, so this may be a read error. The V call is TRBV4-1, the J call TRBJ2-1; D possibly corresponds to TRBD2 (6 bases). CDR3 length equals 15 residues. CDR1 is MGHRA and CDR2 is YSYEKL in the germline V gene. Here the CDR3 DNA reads TGCGCCGGCAGCCAAATGACGGGACTGGGCTATGAGCAGTTCTTC. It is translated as CAGSQMTGLGYEQFF.

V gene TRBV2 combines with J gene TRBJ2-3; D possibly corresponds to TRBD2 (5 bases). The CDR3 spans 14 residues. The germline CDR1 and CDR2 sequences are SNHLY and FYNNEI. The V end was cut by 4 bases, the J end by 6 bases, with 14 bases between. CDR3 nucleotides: TGTGCCAGCAGTGGACCAACTAGGAGTGATACGCAGTATTTT. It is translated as CASSGPTRSDTQYF.

CDR3: CSARASAGVEQYF. The CDR3 DNA reads as TGCAGTGCTAGAGCTAGCGCCGGCGTGGAGCAGTACTTC. The rearrangement joins TRBV20-1 to TRBJ2-7; weak D call: TRBD2 (6 bases). The CDR3 runs to 13 residues. V lost 1 base to trimming and J lost 7 bases, with 14 bases between them. Germline loops: CDR1 DFQATT, CDR2 SNEGSKA (reference sequence).

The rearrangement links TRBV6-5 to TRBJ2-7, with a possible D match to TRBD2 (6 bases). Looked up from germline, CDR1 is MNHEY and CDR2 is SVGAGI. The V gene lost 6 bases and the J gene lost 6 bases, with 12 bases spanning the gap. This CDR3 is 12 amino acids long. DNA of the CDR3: TGTGCCAGCAGGTTAAACGGGGGCGAGCAGTACTTC. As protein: CASRLNGGEQYF.

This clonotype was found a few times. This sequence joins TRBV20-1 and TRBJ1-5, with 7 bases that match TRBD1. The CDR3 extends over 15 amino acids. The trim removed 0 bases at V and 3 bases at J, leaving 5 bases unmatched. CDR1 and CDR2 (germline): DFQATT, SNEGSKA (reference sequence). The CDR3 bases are TGCAGTGCTAGAGACGTCAGGGGGACCAATCAGCCCCAGCATTTT. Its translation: CSARDVRGTNQPQHF.

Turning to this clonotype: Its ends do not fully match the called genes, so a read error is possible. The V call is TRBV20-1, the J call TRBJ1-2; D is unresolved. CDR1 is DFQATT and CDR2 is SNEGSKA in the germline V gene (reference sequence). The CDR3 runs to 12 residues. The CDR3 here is CSALIPNYDYTF. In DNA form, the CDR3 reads TGCAGTGCGCTTATTCCTAACTATGACTACACCTTC.

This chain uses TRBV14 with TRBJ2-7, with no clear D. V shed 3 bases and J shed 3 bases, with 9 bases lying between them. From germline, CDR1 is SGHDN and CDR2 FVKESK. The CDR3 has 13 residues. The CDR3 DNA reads TGTGCCAGCAGCCATGGGTGGGGCTACGAGCAGTACTTC. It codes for CASSHGWGYEQYF.

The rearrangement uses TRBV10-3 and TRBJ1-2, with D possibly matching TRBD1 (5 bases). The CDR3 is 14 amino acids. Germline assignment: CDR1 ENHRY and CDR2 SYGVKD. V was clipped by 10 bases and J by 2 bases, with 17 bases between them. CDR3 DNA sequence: TGTGCCACCTTGGTCGGCGGGGGGAACTATGGCTACACCTTC. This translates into CATLVGGGNYGYTF.

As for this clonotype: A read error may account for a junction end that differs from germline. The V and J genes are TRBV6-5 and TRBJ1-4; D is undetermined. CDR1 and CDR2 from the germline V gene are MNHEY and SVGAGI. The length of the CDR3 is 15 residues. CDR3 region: CARSPEAATNEKLFF. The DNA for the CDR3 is TGTGCCCGCAGTCCCGAGGCGGCAACTAATGAAAAACTGTTTTTT.

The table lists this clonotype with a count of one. The CDR3: CSALPTGPMNTEAFF. The CDR3 bases are TGCAGTGCTCTACCGACAGGTCCCATGAACACTGAAGCTTTCTTT. The chain is built from TRBV20-1 and TRBJ1-1, with D possibly matching TRBD1 (6 bases). Germline CDR1 and CDR2: DFQATT and SNEGSKA (reference sequence). There are 15 residues in the CDR3. Trimming cost V 5 bases and J 0 bases, with 16 bases left between them.

CDR3 coding DNA: TGCGCCAGCAGCCATCAAACAGGGGACACTGAAGCTTTCTTT. Amino acid sequence: CASSHQTGDTEAFF. The rearrangement links TRBV5-1 to TRBJ1-1, with TRBD1 matching 7 bases. V was clipped by 4 bases and J by 3 bases; unmatched bases: 6. The V gene's germline CDR1 is SGHRS and CDR2 YFSETQ. This CDR3 spans 14 amino acids.

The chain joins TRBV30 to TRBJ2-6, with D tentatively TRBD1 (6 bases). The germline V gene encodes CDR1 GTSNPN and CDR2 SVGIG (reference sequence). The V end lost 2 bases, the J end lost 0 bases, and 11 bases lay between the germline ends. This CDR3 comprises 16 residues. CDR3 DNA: TGTGCCTGGAGTCATGCGACAGGCTCTGGGGCCAACGTCCTGACTTTC. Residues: CAWSHATGSGANVLTF.

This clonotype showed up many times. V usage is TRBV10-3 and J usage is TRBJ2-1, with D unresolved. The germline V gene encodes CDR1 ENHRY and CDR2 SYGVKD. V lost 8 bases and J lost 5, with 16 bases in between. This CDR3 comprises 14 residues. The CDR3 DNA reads TGTGCCATCTCTCCGAGAGGAGAGGACAATGAGCAGTTCTTC. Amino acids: CAISPRGEDNEQFF.

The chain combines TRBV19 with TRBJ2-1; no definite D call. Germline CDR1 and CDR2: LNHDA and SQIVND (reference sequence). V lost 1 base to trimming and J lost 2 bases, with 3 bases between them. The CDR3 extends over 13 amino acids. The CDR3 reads CASSIGPYNEQFF. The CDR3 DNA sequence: TGTGCCAGTAGTATAGGTCCCTACAATGAGCAGTTCTTC.

In DNA, the CDR3 is TGTGCCAGCAGCCCCACTAGCGGGGGAGGGACCCAGTACTTC. As protein: CASSPTSGGGTQYF. This sequence joins TRBV7-9 and TRBJ2-5; 11 positions agree with TRBD2. CDR3 length: 14 residues. CDR1 and CDR2 (germline): SEHNR, FQNEAQ (reference sequence). V was clipped by 5 bases and J by 7 bases; unmatched bases: 6.

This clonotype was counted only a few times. The CDR3, as DNA: TGCGCCAGCAGCCCGATGGAGAGAGATACGCAGTATTTT. It codes for CASSPMERDTQYF. The rearrangement joins TRBV4-1 to TRBJ2-3; D gene uncertain. CDR3 size: 13 residues. V lost 4 bases and J lost 5, with 10 bases in between. Germline CDR1 MGHRA, CDR2 YSYEKL.

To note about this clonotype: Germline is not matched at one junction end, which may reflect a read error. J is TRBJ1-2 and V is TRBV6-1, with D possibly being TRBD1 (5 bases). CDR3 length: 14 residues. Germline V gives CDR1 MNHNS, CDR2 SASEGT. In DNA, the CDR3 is TGTGCCAGCACTGAAACCCGGGGGAACTATGGCTACACCTTC. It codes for CASTETRGNYGYTF.

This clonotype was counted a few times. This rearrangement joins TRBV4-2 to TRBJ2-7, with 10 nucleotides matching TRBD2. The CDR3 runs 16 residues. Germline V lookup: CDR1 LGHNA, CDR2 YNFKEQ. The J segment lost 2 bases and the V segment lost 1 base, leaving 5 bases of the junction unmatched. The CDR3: CASSQGLAGLTYEQYF. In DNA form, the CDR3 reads TGTGCCAGCAGCCAAGGACTAGCGGGCCTTACCTACGAGCAGTACTTC.